Listed here are 16 T cell receptor beta chains from one sample, sequenced in a study of blood T cell repertoires in COVID-19. TCRdb's table, derived via immunoSEQ multiplex PCR, lists solely in-frame clones and lacks some. The sample lists around 310,000 clones; 88% were seen once. The sequenced sample was peripheral blood. The receptors were gathered from a woman between 50 and 59 years old with active or convalescent COVID-19.

This clone was recorded only once. This sequence joins TRBV14 and TRBJ1-6, with 8 bases aligning to TRBD1. V trimming: 4 bases; J trimming: 7 bases; junction bases outside the gene matches: 6. CDR3 length: 15 residues. Germline V lookup: CDR1 SGHDN, CDR2 FVKESK. Written as DNA, the CDR3 is TGTGCCAGCAGCCGAATAACAGGGGGGAATTCACCCCTCCACTTT. This encodes CASSRITGGNSPLHF.

The rearrangement joins TRBV28 to TRBJ1-4; 10 bases are a match to TRBD1. With V trimmed by 5 bases and J by 7 bases, 7 bases remained unmatched. Germline CDR1 reads MDHEN; CDR2 reads SYDVKM. The CDR3 has 15 amino acids. CDR3 loop: CASSALTGGGEKLFF. The CDR3 DNA follows: TGTGCCAGCAGTGCATTGACAGGGGGCGGTGAAAAACTGTTTTTT.

This chain joins TRBV30 and TRBJ2-7, with D hard to call. This CDR3 spans 12 amino acids. CDR1 and CDR2 from the germline V gene are GTSNPN and SVGIG (reference sequence). V lost 0 bases, J lost 7 bases, and 10 bases lay in between. CDR3 sequence (DNA): TGTGCCTGGAGTGTACAGTATTGGGAGCAGTACTTC. Translating it yields CAWSVQYWEQYF.

The chain is built from TRBV9 and TRBJ2-4; D is unresolved. CDR3 length equals 13 residues. In germline, CDR1 is SGDLS, CDR2 YYNGEE. The V end was cut by 3 bases, the J end by 4 bases, with 8 bases between. This CDR3 reads CASSADGKNIQYF. CDR3 nucleotides: TGTGCCAGCAGCGCAGACGGGAAAAACATTCAGTACTTC. Full variable domain (outside the CDR3, taken from reference TRBV9 and TRBJ2-4): DSGVTQTPKHLITATGQRVTLRCSPRSGDLSVYWYQQSLDQGLQFLIQYYNGEERAKGNILERFSAQQFPDLHSELNLSSLELGDSALYFCASSADGKNIQYFGAGTRLSVL.

The genes are TRBV28 and TRBJ2-5; 9 bases are a match to TRBD2. The CDR3 totals 16 residues. J was trimmed by 2 bases and V by 1 base; bases with no gene match: 5. Germline CDR1 reads MDHEN; CDR2 reads SYDVKM. The CDR3 loop is CASSLYASGAQETQYF. Here the CDR3 DNA reads TGTGCCAGCAGTTTATATGCTAGCGGGGCTCAAGAGACCCAGTACTTC.

The chain employs TRBV9 and TRBJ1-6; D is uncertain. The CDR3 consists of 15 residues. Germline loops: CDR1 SGDLS, CDR2 YYNGEE. Between the trimmed V and J ends, which lost 0 bases and 6 bases, there was a span of 10 bases. The CDR3 DNA is TGTGCCAGCAGCGTAGAAGGAGGTTCTAATTCACCCCTCCACTTT. This gives the protein CASSVEGGSNSPLHF.

This chain joins TRBV7-2 and TRBJ1-1; possible D gene TRBD1, 5 bases. CDR3 length: 14 residues. V shed 2 bases and J shed 3 bases, with 10 bases lying between them. Looked up from germline, CDR1 is SGHTA and CDR2 is FQGNSA. The CDR3 DNA is TGTGCCAGCAGCTTATTGGGGGGGGACACTGAAGCTTTCTTT. Its translation is CASSLLGGDTEAFF.

CDR3 in amino acids: CASTNPGGGYTF. The CDR3 nucleotides read TGTGCCAGCACCAATCCCGGAGGTGGCTACACCTTC. The V gene is TRBV6-5, the J gene TRBJ1-2, with D unclear. Germline V gene data show CDR1 as MNHEY and CDR2 as SVGAGI. V lost 7 bases and J lost 7, with 13 bases in between. The CDR3 consists of 12 residues.

The chain carries TRBV2 and TRBJ1-1, with D possibly being TRBD1 (6 bases). Trimming took 6 bases from V and 4 from J, leaving 15 bases between them. In germline, CDR1 is SNHLY, CDR2 FYNNEI. This CDR3 contains 14 residues. The CDR3 reads CASRRREGGTEAFF. DNA for the CDR3: TGTGCCAGCAGGAGACGGGAAGGGGGCACTGAAGCTTTCTTT.

The J gene is TRBJ1-2, the V gene TRBV4-3, with D uncertain. The CDR3 length is 14 residues. The V end was cut by 2 bases, the J end by 4 bases, with 11 bases between. Germline V gene lookup returns CDR1 LGHNA and CDR2 YSLEER. The CDR3 region has the DNA TGCGCCAGCAGCCAAACTCTTTTGTCCTATGGCTACACCTTC. Protein sequence: CASSQTLLSYGYTF.

J is TRBJ1-5 and V is TRBV19; no firm D call. Germline assignment: CDR1 LNHDA and CDR2 SQIVND (reference sequence). CDR3 length equals 14 residues. V gave up 7 bases and J gave up 5 bases, with 15 bases separating them. DNA of the CDR3: TGTGCCAGTAAAAAGGGAGGCGGGGATCAGCCCCAGCATTTT. Protein: CASKKGGGDQPQHF.

J is TRBJ2-5 and V is TRBV10-3; 8 bases agree with TRBD1. The CDR3 is 13 amino acids. V shed 10 bases, J shed 3 bases, and the junction held 7 bases outside the gene matches. The germline CDR1 and CDR2 sequences are ENHRY and SYGVKD. The CDR3 DNA reads TGTGCCACAAAGACAGGGGTGGAAGAGACCCAGTACTTC. It encodes CATKTGVEETQYF.

In this sample, this clone turned up once. The V and J genes are TRBV19 and TRBJ2-3; 9 nucleotides agree with TRBD2. CDR3 size: 15 residues. Germline V gene sequence: CDR1 LNHDA, CDR2 SQIVND (reference sequence). Trimming took 4 bases from V and 2 from J; bases not matched to a gene: 4. CDR3 bases: TGTGCCAGTAGTACTAGCGGGGACTACACAGATACGCAGTATTTT. This sequence encodes CASSTSGDYTDTQYF.

The chain has TRBV11-2 and TRBJ2-1, with TRBD2 matching over 8 bases. Germline CDR1 and CDR2: SGHAT and FQNNGV. The CDR3 runs 15 residues. V was clipped by 5 bases and J by 4 bases; unmatched bases: 7. The CDR3 nucleotides are TGTGCCAGCAGCCGCTTTAGCGGGGATTACAATGAGCAGTTCTTC. This gives the protein CASSRFSGDYNEQFF.

This clone is a singleton in its sample. The chain uses TRBV27 and TRBJ2-1, with TRBD2 as a possible D gene (6 bases). This CDR3 is built from 15 residues. V was cut by 2 bases and J by 5 bases, with 13 bases left in between. CDR1 and CDR2 from the germline V gene are MNHEY and SMNVEV (reference sequence). The CDR3 region has the DNA TGTGCCAGCAGTTTAGCGGGGAGTCGGAACAATGAGCAGTTCTTC. Protein sequence: CASSLAGSRNNEQFF.

The DNA for the CDR3 is TGTGCCAGCAGCGAGAGCGGGGGGGCCAATGAGCAGTTCTTC. Translation: CASSESGGANEQFF. This sequence joins TRBV7-2 and TRBJ2-1, with TRBD2 matching over 10 bases. Looked up from germline, CDR1 is SGHTA and CDR2 is FQGNSA. The CDR3 covers 14 residues. Losses at the gene ends were 5 bases for V and 6 bases for J; bases not matched to a gene: 4.